A single sample is the source of the 26 T cell receptor beta chains below, sequenced in a study of T cell repertoires in cytomegalovirus infection. TCRdb processed the reads anew with MiXCR; each CDR3 protein has one entry. The data contain 250,000 to 300,000 distinct CDR3 sequences, roughly a fifth of them singletons. No antigen is known for these receptors. The sequencing here drew on cultured PBMCs, taken from culture after CMV antigen stimulation. These receptors were collected from a human donor in good health (CMV status not recorded). Some clones in this sample may be carry-over from other donors' samples.

This clonotype has at least ten counts. The rearrangement uses TRBV12-3 or TRBV12-4 and TRBJ2-3; 8 bases match TRBD2. Trimming took 1 base from V and 3 from J; bases not matched to a gene: 6. The CDR3 consists of 16 residues. The DNA of the CDR3 is TGTGCCAGCAGTTTAGTCGCGGGAGGATTGACAGATACGCAGTATTTT. Its translation is CASSLVAGGLTDTQYF.

Only a few counts were recorded for this clonotype. The chain recombines TRBV15 with TRBJ2-1; a possible D gene is TRBD1 (6 bases). The CDR3 sequence is 14 residues long. Per the germline V gene, CDR1 is LNHNV and CDR2 is YYDKDF (reference sequence). The V and J ends lost 1 base and 8 bases respectively, with 12 bases between them. The CDR3 coding sequence is TGTGCCACCAGCAGAGTGGGGGCAGGCCATGAGCAGTTCTTC. Its translation: CATSRVGAGHEQFF.

This clonotype was counted between two and nine times. The rearrangement links TRBV28 to TRBJ2-7; D call uncertain. Trimming shortened V by 6 bases and J by 5 bases, and 14 bases separated the two germline ends. CDR3 length: 13 residues. CDR1 is MDHEN, CDR2 SYDVKM, per germline. CDR3: CASSEPKAHEQYF. CDR3 sequence (DNA): TGTGCCAGCAGCGAACCGAAAGCCCACGAGCAGTACTTC.

The chain carries TRBV6-6 and TRBJ2-7, with D uncertain. The CDR3 sequence is 16 residues long. Germline loops: CDR1 MNHNY, CDR2 SVGAGI (reference sequence). V lost 2 bases to trimming and J lost 6 bases, with 20 bases between them. As DNA, the CDR3 is TGTGCCAGCAGTTACGGAGCATCTGGGCCCCCTTCCGAGCAGTACGTC. It specifies CASSYGASGPPSEQYV.

The chain couples TRBV5-6 to TRBJ2-5, with 9 bases matching TRBD2. Germline CDR1 is SGHDT and CDR2 is YYEEEE. The V gene end was trimmed by 3 bases and the J gene end by 5 bases; junction bases not matched to a gene: 5. The CDR3 has 14 amino acids. The DNA of the CDR3 is TGTGCCAGCAGCTGGCGGGAGGGCCGCGAGACCCAGTACTTC. Its protein is CASSWREGRETQYF.

In this sample, this clonotype turned up many times. CDR3 nucleotide sequence: TGTGCCAGCAGCTTAGGCAGCGGGGGCACAGATACGCAGTATTTT. Translating it yields CASSLGSGGTDTQYF. The chain carries TRBV7-6 and TRBJ2-3; 7 bases are shared with TRBD2. CDR1 SGHVS and CDR2 FNYEAQ come from the germline V gene. The CDR3 totals 15 residues. Trimming removed 1 base from V and 1 base from J; junction bases left unmatched: 2.

In the case of this clonotype: This may come from a read error, since a much larger clone is one base off. The chain has TRBV13 and TRBJ2-1, with D uncertain. The CDR3 runs to 11 residues. In germline, CDR1 is PRHDT, CDR2 FYEKMQ (reference sequence). V was shortened by 3 bases and J by 7 bases, with 4 bases between the two germline ends. The CDR3 sequence is CASSFENEQFF. CDR3 DNA sequence: TGTGCCAGCAGCTTCGAGAATGAGCAGTTCTTC.

J is TRBJ2-1 and V is TRBV20-1; a possible D gene is TRBD2 (8 bases). Germline CDR1 reads DFQATT; CDR2 reads SNEGSKA (reference sequence). Trimming took 6 bases from V and 9 from J, leaving 27 bases between them. The CDR3 contains 16 residues. CDR3: CSALRGAGGGGGEQFF. In DNA form, the CDR3 reads TGCAGTGCCCTCCGTGGGGCGGGAGGAGGGGGCGGTGAGCAGTTCTTC.

This chain uses TRBV7-9 with TRBJ1-4; unclear D gene. The V gene lost 4 bases and the J gene lost 7 bases, with 4 bases spanning the gap. Germline V CDR1 and CDR2: SEHNR, FQNEAQ (reference sequence). The CDR3 length is 11 residues. The CDR3 loop reads CASSSSEKLFF. The CDR3 DNA reads TGTGCCAGCAGCTCTAGTGAAAAACTGTTTTTT. Full variable domain (missing parts from reference TRBV7-9 and TRBJ1-4): DTGVSQNPRHKITKRGQNVTFRCDPISEHNRLYWYRQTLGQGPEFLTYFQNEAQLEKSRLLSDRFSAERPKGSFSTLEIQRTEQGDSAMYLCASSSSEKLFFGSGTQLSVL.

The table lists this clonotype with a few counts. The chain employs TRBV4-2 and TRBJ2-5; 10 bases fit TRBD2. The CDR3 is 18 amino acids. J lost 1 base, V lost 4 bases, and 12 bases had no gene match. Germline CDR1 reads LGHNA; CDR2 reads YNFKEQ. Here the CDR3 reads CASSPPAGSGRTQETQYF. The CDR3 DNA reads as TGTGCCAGCAGCCCCCCGGCGGGTAGCGGGAGGACCCAAGAGACCCAGTACTTC.

The chain couples TRBV15 to TRBJ1-4, with D hard to call. This CDR3 is built from 14 residues. Trimming stripped 5 bases from V and 8 bases from J, with 15 bases between. Per germline, CDR1 LNHNV and CDR2 YYDKDF (reference sequence). The CDR3 coding sequence is TGTGCCACCAGCGGAACCGGGCTGGTGGAAAAACTGTTTTTT. It translates to CATSGTGLVEKLFF.

This clonotype occurred a few times. CDR3 residues: CASSIPQTTQYF. The DNA of the CDR3 is TGTGCCAGCAGCATCCCTCAAACGACGCAGTATTTT. The chain couples TRBV28 to TRBJ2-3; D gene ambiguous. The CDR3 covers 12 residues. V lost 6 bases and J 9 bases, leaving 13 bases between the germline ends. Looked up from germline, CDR1 is MDHEN and CDR2 is SYDVKM.

Only a few counts were recorded for this clonotype. The genes are TRBV7-6 and TRBJ1-4, with D perhaps matching TRBD1 (5 bases). The germline V gene has CDR1 SGHVS and CDR2 FNYEAQ. V was trimmed by 3 bases and J by 8 bases, leaving 13 bases between them. This CDR3 contains 14 residues. CDR3 sequence reads: CASSLGKGQEKLFF. The CDR3 bases are TGTGCCAGCAGCTTGGGGAAGGGGCAGGAAAAACTGTTTTTT.

The chain uses TRBV6-1 and TRBJ1-3, with D possibly being TRBD1 (5 bases). The CDR3 extends over 14 amino acids. Trimming removed 2 bases from V and 3 bases from J, with 8 bases in between. Germline V CDR1 and CDR2: MNHNS, SASEGT. CDR3 sequence reads: CASSEWDVGNTIYF. CDR3 coding DNA: TGTGCCAGCAGTGAATGGGACGTTGGAAACACCATATATTTT.

The chain combines TRBV6-6 with TRBJ2-1, with TRBD2 matching 11 bases. CDR3 length equals 16 residues. Germline V gene data show CDR1 as MNHNY and CDR2 as SVGAGI (reference sequence). J lost 1 base, V lost 5 bases, and 4 bases had no gene match. As DNA, the CDR3 is TGTGCCAGCAGTGCAACTAGCGGGAGTTCCTACAATGAGCAGTTCTTC. This sequence encodes CASSATSGSSYNEQFF.

This clonotype was found many times. The V gene is TRBV7-2, the J gene TRBJ2-7, with 10 bases aligning to TRBD1. J gave up 6 bases and V 5 bases, and 7 bases lay outside the gene matches. The germline V gene encodes CDR1 SGHTA and CDR2 FQGNSA. The CDR3 totals 14 residues. CDR3: CASSPGQGDGEQYF. The DNA for the CDR3 is TGTGCCAGCAGCCCCGGACAGGGGGACGGCGAGCAGTACTTC.

This clonotype appeared a few times. CDR3 in DNA: TGCGCCAGCACCGAGGCTGGAGGCGGGAGCACAGATACGCAGTATTTT. It specifies CASTEAGGGSTDTQYF. This chain connects TRBV5-1 to TRBJ2-3; tentatively, D is TRBD2 (5 bases). Trimming removed 6 bases from V and 0 bases from J, with 17 bases in between. The CDR3 totals 16 residues. Germline-derived CDR1 and CDR2 are SGHRS and YFSETQ.

This clonotype turned up a few times. The chain is built from TRBV6-2 or TRBV6-3 and TRBJ2-1, with TRBD1 matching over 12 bases. The CDR3 spans 16 residues. J gave up 6 bases and V 2 bases, and 5 bases lay outside the gene matches. Germline CDR1 MNHEY, CDR2 SVGEGT. The CDR3 bases are TGTGCCAGCAGTTACCCCCGGGACAGGGGGCTCAATGAGCAGTTCTTC. This gives the protein CASSYPRDRGLNEQFF.

This clonotype was found many times. The V and J genes are TRBV7-2 and TRBJ1-5, with D unclear. Germline-derived CDR1 and CDR2 are SGHTA and FQGNSA. Trimming shortened V by 5 bases and J by 11 bases, and 19 bases separated the two germline ends. The CDR3 contains 14 residues. The chain's CDR3 is CASSGSGSSPAQHF. In DNA form, the CDR3 reads TGTGCCAGCAGCGGATCGGGCAGTAGCCCCGCCCAGCATTTT.

This clonotype has just a few counts. The chain links TRBV11-3 to TRBJ1-1; D might be TRBD1 (6 bases). Germline V CDR1 and CDR2: SGHNT, YENEEA. CDR3 size: 19 residues. V was pared by 1 base and J by 2 bases, with 23 bases between. This chain's CDR3 is CASSLVRWGGLDGNTEAFF. For the CDR3, the DNA is TGTGCCAGCAGCTTAGTCCGGTGGGGGGGGCTGGACGGTAACACTGAAGCTTTCTTT.

The chain recombines TRBV12-3 or TRBV12-4 with TRBJ1-5, with unresolved D. Trimming cost V 0 bases and J 0 bases, with 9 bases left between them. The CDR3 spans 16 residues. The chain's CDR3 is CASSLASSYSNQPQHF. The CDR3, as DNA: TGTGCCAGCAGTTTAGCATCCTCGTATAGCAATCAGCCCCAGCATTTT.

V usage is TRBV4-1 and J usage is TRBJ2-3; D ambiguous. Germline V gives CDR1 MGHRA, CDR2 YSYEKL. Trimming removed 0 bases from V and 6 bases from J, with 22 bases in between. This CDR3 contains 18 residues. CDR3 loop: CASSQETGLTQRMDTQYF. The CDR3, as DNA: TGCGCCAGCAGCCAAGAAACCGGGTTAACACAACGGATGGATACGCAGTATTTT.

This clonotype was observed many times. This chain uses TRBV6-1 with TRBJ2-5; 8 bases map to TRBD2. J was trimmed by 6 bases and V by 5 bases; bases with no gene match: 8. Germline CDR1 MNHNS, CDR2 SASEGT. This CDR3 is built from 14 residues. CDR3 in amino acids: CASSLGLGGKTQYF. The CDR3 DNA is TGTGCCAGCAGTCTGGGACTAGGGGGGAAGACCCAGTACTTC.

This clonotype was detected only a few times. This rearrangement joins TRBV6-1 to TRBJ2-1; D not certain. Germline CDR1 and CDR2: MNHNS and SASEGT. V was shortened by 5 bases and J by 6 bases, with 17 bases between the two germline ends. There are 15 residues in the CDR3. CDR3 sequence reads: CASSYRGLDPNEQFF. The CDR3, as DNA: TGTGCCAGCAGTTACAGAGGTCTAGATCCCAATGAGCAGTTCTTC.

The CDR3 DNA reads as TGTGCCACTCAGCCCGGGTCTTCTTATAGCAATCAGCCCCAGCATTTT. Protein: CATQPGSSYSNQPQHF. The V call is TRBV6-1, the J call TRBJ1-5; no reliable D call. Germline-derived CDR1 and CDR2 are MNHNS and SASEGT. Trimming cost V 10 bases and J 0 bases, with 19 bases left between them. The CDR3 has 16 amino acids.

This clonotype has ten or more counts. The rearrangement uses TRBV12-5 and TRBJ1-1; D unresolved. V lost 5 bases and J 6 bases, leaving 16 bases between the germline ends. This CDR3 spans 14 amino acids. Looked up from germline, CDR1 is LGHNT and CDR2 is FRNRAP. The CDR3 reads CASGRDTTSAEAFF. Here the CDR3 DNA reads TGTGCTAGTGGTCGGGATACAACGTCGGCTGAAGCTTTCTTT. The full variable domain, in which reference TRBV12-5 and TRBJ1-1 provide the parts outside the CDR3, is DARVTQTPRHKVTEMGQEVTMRCQPILGHNTVFWYRQTMMQGLELLAYFRNRAPLDDSGMPKDRFSAEMPDATLATLKIQPSEPRDSAVYFCASGRDTTSAEAFFGQGTRLTVV.